This paragraph covers one TCR beta chain sequence. The germline gives CDR1 SGHRS, CDR2 YFSETQ. V shed 4 bases and J 5 bases; nucleotides not matched to a gene: 8. This CDR3 spans 15 amino acids. A sample-barcoded 5' primer and a J-beta primer mix were used in a second PCR of roughly 6 to 11 cycles. TCRdb analysed the 5' RACE reads with MiXCR anew, one entry per CDR3 protein. The sample lists around 620,000 distinct CDR3 sequences; 27% were seen once. This entry belongs to a study of blood T cells in healthy people across ages. The material sequenced was blood. The rearrangement links TRBV5-1 to TRBJ1-1; TRBD1 aligns across 10 bases. The source is a woman in her seventies in good health. CDR3 coding DNA: TGCGCCAGCAGCACCCTAGGACAGGGGGGGACTGAAGCTTTCTTT. Encoded protein: CASSTLGQGGTEAFF.